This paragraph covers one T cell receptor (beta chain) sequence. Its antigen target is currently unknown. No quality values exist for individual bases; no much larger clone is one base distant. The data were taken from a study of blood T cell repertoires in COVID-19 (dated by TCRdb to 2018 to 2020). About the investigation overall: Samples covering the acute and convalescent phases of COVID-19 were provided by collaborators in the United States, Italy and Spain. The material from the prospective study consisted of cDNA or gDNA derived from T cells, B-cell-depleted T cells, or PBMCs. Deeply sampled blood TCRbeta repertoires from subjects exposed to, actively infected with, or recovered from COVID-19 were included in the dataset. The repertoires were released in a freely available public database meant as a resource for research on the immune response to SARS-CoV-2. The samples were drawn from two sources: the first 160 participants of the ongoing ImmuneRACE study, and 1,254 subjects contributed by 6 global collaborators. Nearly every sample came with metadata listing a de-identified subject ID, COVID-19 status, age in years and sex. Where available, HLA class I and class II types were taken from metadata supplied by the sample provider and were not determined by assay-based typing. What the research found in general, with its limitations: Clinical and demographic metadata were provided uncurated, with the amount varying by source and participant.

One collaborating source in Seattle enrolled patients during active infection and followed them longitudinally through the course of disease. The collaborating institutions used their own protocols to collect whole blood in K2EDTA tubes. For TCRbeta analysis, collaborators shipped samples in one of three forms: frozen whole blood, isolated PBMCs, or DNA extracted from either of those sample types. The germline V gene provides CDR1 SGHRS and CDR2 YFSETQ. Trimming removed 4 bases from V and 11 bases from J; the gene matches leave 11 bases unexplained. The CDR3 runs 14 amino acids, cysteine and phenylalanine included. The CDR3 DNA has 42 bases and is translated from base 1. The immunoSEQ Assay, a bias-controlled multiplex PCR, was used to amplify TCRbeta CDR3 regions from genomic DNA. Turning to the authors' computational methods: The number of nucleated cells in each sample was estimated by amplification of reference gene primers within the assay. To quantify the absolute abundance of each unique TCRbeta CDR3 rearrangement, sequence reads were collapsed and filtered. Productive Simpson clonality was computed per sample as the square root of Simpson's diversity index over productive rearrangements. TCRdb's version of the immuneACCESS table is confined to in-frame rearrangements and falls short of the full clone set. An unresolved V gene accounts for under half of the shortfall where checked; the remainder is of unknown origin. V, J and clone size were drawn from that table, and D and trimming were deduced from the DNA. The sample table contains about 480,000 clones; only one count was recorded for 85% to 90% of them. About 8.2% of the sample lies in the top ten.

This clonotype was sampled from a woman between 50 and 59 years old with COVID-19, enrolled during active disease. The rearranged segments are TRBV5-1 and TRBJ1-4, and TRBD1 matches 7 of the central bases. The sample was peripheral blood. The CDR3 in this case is CASSPGQESGKLFF. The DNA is TGCGCCAGCAGCCCAGGACAGGAATCGGGGAAACTGTTTTTT.